What follows are 2 T cell receptor beta chains derived from one specimen sequenced in a study of tumor-infiltrating lymphocytes in primary liver carcinoma (dated by TCRdb to about 2017). Without any cell sorting, total RNA and DNA were extracted together from about 20-30 mg of bulk tissue using the AllPrep DNA/RNA mini kit. The instrument given in TCRdb is Illumina HiSeq 2500. Using a constant-region primer and ProtoScript II reverse transcriptase, TCRbeta-specific cDNA was reverse-transcribed from 500 ng total RNA. Three nested multiplex PCR rounds, following a slightly modified ARM-PCR procedure, were used to build the TCRbeta libraries. Each of the first two PCR rounds ran for approximately 10 cycles and used multiplex TRBV1-TRBV30 forward primers together with a Cbeta reverse primer. TCRdb handled the public reads itself, with Q25 trimming in fastp and clone calling in MiXCR, and kept productive beta chains. Records with the same CDR3 protein are collapsed into one entry carrying the most frequent genes and DNA. This sample comprises more than 45,000 distinct CDR3 sequences, around 77% of them detected only once. The biggest ten clones account for around 22% of the sample.

The sample comprised liver tumor tissue from sampling region 5. This specimen's cell subset or site label, interpreted: tumor region T5, tumor centre. These receptor sequences come from a man aged 35 to 55 with primary liver carcinoma and hepatitis B virus infection.

On this clonotype itself: A read error may produce the germline difference seen at one junction end. V usage is TRBV11-1 and J usage is TRBJ2-4, with 10 nucleotides matching TRBD2. The germline gives CDR1 SGHAT, CDR2 FQDESV (reference sequence). The CDR3 has 17 amino acids. CDR3 sequence (DNA): TGTGACAGCAGCTTTCCCGGTACTAGCGGGACCAAGAACATTCAGTGCTTC. Encoded protein: CDSSFPGTSGTKNIQCF.

This clonotype has more than one count but fewer than ten. The CDR3 coding sequence is TGTGCCAACAACATAAGGGTACAGCCCCAGCATTTT. It yields the protein CANNIRVQPQHF. This chain uses TRBV28 with TRBJ1-5; D ambiguous. Germline V lookup: CDR1 MDHEN, CDR2 SYDVKM. V was trimmed by 10 bases and J by 7 bases, leaving 14 bases between them. The CDR3 contains 12 residues.